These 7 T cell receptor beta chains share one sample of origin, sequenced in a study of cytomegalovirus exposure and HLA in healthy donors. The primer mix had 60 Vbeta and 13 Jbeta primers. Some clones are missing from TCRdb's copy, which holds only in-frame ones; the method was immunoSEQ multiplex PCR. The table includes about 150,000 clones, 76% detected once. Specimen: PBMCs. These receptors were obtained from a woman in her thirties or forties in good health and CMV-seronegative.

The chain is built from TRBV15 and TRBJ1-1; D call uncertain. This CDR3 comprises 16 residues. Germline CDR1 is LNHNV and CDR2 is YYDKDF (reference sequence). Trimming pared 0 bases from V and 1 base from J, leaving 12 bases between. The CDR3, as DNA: TGTGCCACCAGCAGAGATTTAAACAGATGGAACACTGAAGCTTTCTTT. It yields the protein CATSRDLNRWNTEAFF. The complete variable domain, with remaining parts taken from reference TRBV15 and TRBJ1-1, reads DAMVIQNPRYQVTQFGKPVTLSCSQTLNHNVMYWYQQKSSQAPKLLFHYYDKDFNNEADTPDNFQSRRPNTSFCFLDIRSPGLGDTAMYLCATSRDLNRWNTEAFFGQGTRLTVV.

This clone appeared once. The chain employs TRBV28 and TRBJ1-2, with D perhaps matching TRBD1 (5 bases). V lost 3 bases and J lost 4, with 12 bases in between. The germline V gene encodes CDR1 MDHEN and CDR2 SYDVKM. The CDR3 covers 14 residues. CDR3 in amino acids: CASSLGTGGYGYTF. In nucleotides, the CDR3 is TGTGCCAGCAGTTTGGGCACGGGGGGCTATGGCTACACCTTC.

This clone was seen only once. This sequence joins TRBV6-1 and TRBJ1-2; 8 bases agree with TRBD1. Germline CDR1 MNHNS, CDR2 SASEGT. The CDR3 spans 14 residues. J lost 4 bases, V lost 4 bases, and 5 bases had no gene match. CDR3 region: CASSAGTGIYGYTF. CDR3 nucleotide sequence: TGTGCCAGCAGTGCCGGGACAGGTATCTATGGCTACACCTTC.

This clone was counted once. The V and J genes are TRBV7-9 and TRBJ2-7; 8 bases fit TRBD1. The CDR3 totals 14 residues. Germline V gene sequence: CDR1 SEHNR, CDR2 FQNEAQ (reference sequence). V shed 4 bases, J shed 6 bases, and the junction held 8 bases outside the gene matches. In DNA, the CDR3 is TGTGCCAGCAGCTCCGACAGGGGAACAGCCGAGCAGTACTTC. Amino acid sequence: CASSSDRGTAEQYF.

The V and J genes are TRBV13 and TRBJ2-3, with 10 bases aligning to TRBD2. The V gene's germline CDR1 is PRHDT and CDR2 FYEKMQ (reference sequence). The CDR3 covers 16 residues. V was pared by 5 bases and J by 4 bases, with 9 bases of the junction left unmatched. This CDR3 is CASSLARLAGADTQYF. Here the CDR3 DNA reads TGTGCCAGCAGCCTAGCTCGGCTAGCGGGGGCAGATACGCAGTATTTT.

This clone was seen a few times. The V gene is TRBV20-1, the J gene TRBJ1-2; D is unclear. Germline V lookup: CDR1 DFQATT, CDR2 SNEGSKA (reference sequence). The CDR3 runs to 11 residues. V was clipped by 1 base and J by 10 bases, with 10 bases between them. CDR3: CSARASDSYTF. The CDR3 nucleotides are TGCAGTGCTAGAGCCTCGGACTCCTACACCTTC.

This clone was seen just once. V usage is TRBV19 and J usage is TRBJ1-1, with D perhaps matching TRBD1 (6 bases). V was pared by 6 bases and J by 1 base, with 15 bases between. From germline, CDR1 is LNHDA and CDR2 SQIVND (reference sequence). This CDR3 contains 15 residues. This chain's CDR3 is CASSRRTDPNTEAFF. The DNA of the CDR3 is TGTGCCAGTAGCCGTCGGACAGACCCGAACACTGAAGCTTTCTTT.